This T cell receptor (beta chain) is drawn from a study of graft-versus-host responses after intestinal transplantation. Study-wide context: Multivisceral, liver-intestinal, or isolated intestinal grafts went to recipients.

Sequencing was performed with immunoSEQ multiplex PCR; in TCRdb, only in-frame clones are kept and a portion is missing. The data hold fewer than 90,000 clones, with approximately 94% observed a single time. On this clone itself: No antigen is known for it.

The CDR3 spans 16 residues. Germline CDR1 reads SGHDT; CDR2 reads YYEEEE. The ends lost 3 bases at V and 1 base at J; junction bases unmatched: 2. The receptor comes from a human donor who was the organ donor for an intestinal transplant. This chain links TRBV5-6 with TRBJ2-5; 14 bases are shared with TRBD2. Here the sequenced sample was unstimulated CD4+ T cells sorted from spleen or lymph node cells, taken before transplant. The CDR3 loop is CASSWTSGGSQETQYF. In nucleotides, the CDR3 is TGTGCCAGCAGCTGGACTAGCGGGGGGAGCCAAGAGACCCAGTACTTC.